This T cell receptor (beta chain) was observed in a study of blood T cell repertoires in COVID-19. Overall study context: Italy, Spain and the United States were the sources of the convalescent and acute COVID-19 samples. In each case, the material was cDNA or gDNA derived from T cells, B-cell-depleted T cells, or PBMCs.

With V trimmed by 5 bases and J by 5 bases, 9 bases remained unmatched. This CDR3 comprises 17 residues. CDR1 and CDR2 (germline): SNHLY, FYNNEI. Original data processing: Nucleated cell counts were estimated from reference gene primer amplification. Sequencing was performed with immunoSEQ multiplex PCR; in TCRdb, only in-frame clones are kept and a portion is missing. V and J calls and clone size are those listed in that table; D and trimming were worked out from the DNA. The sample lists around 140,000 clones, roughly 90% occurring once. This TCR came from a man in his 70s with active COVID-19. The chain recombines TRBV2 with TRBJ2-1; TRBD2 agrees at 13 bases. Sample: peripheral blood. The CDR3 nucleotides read TGTGCCAGCAGTCACTATTCCGGGACTAGCGGGAACAATGAGCAGTTCTTC. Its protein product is CASSHYSGTSGNNEQFF.